This TCR beta chain stems from a study of T cells expressing NK-cell markers. For the study at large: Sorted CD3+CD56+NKG2C+, CD3+CD56+NKG2C- and CD3+CD56-NKG2C+ T cells supplied TCR beta repertoires. Serological testing identified most of the eight sequenced donors as HCMV-seropositive and one as seronegative. Study-level findings and limits: NKG2C+ dominant clonotype frequencies in six donors were about 1.0-7.0% of CD8+ T cells.

Of note for this clonotype: The antigen is unknown.

TCRdb reprocessed the 5' RACE reads; each CDR3 protein has one entry and no DNA is given. The table lists some 600,000 distinct CDR3 sequences. Material: blood T cells: a sorted CD56 or NKG2C T cell subset, CD4+ or CD8+ T cells, or bulk PBMC T cells (not recorded which). The source is a man younger than 35 in good health.

CDR3 amino acids: CASSQVGGFRELFF. V is TRBV14 and J is TRBJ2-2; the D call from TCRdb, TRBD1, cannot be confirmed without DNA. This CDR3 spans 14 amino acids. CDR1 is SGHDN and CDR2 is FVKESK in the germline V gene.